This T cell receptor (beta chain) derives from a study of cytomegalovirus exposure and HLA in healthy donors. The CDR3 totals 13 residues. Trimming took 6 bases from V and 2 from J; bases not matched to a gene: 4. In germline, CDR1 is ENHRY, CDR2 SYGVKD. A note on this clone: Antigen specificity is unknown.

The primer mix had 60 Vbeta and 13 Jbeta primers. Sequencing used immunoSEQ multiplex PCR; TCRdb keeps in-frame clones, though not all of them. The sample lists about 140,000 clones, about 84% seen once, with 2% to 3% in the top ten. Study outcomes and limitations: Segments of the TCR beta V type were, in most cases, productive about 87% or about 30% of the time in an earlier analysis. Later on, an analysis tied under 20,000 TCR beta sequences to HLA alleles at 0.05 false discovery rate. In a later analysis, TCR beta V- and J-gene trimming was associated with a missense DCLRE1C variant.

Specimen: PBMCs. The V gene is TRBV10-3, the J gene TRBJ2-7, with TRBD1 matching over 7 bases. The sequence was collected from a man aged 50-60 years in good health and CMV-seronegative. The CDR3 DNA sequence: TGTGCCATCAGGGCCGGGACAGCCTACGAGCAGTACTTC. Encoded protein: CAIRAGTAYEQYF.